These 20 T cell receptor beta chains were all obtained from the same sample, sequenced in a study of PD-1 blockade in classical Hodgkin lymphoma. The time point was: cycle 4 day 1 (C4D1), after about 6 weeks of nivolumab. All the patients suffered relapse after autologous stem cell transplantation, and brentuximab vedotin exposure differed. Measured with immunoSEQ multiplex PCR; TCRdb has only the in-frame clones, and not every one. The sample consists of about 64,000 clones, approximately 90% of them appearing once. The specimen was peripheral blood mononuclear cells (PBMCs), collected before the fourth cycle of nivolumab. Source of these receptors: a human donor with classical Hodgkin lymphoma.

This sequence joins TRBV18 and TRBJ1-1, with D possibly matching TRBD1 (5 bases). Germline V lookup: CDR1 KGHSH, CDR2 LQKENI. V was shortened by 2 bases and J by 1 base, with 5 bases between the two germline ends. This CDR3 region has 13 residues. CDR3 sequence reads: CASSPRGNTEAFF. Written as DNA, the CDR3 is TGTGCCAGCTCACCAAGGGGGAACACTGAAGCTTTCTTT.

The sample holds a few counts of this clone. The genes are TRBV28 and TRBJ2-7, with 8 bases that match TRBD1. The trim removed 6 bases at V and 1 base at J, leaving 8 bases unmatched. The length of the CDR3 is 15 residues. Per the germline V gene, CDR1 is MDHEN and CDR2 is SYDVKM. The CDR3, as DNA: TGTGCCAGCAGCCCCGACAGGGGCGGGTCCTACGAGCAGTACTTC. Its protein product is CASSPDRGGSYEQYF. The variable domain in full, with the rest retrieved from reference TRBV28 and TRBJ2-7, is DVKVTQSSRYLVKRTGEKVFLECVQDMDHENMFWYRQDPGLGLRLIYFSYDVKMKEKGDIPEGYSVSREKKERFSLILESASTNQTSMYLCASSPDRGGSYEQYFGPGTRLTVT.

This chain uses TRBV29-1 with TRBJ2-1; no firm D call. Germline assignment: CDR1 SQVTM and CDR2 ANQGSEA. V was cut by 6 bases and J by 0 bases, with 12 bases left in between. This CDR3 is 14 amino acids long. The CDR3 protein is CSVKDRNSYNEQFF. DNA of the CDR3: TGCAGCGTGAAGGACCGAAACTCCTACAATGAGCAGTTCTTC.

Written as DNA, the CDR3 is TGTGCCAGCAGCCAGGGGTGGCAGGGGCCATCCTACAATGAGCAGTTCTTC. It specifies CASSQGWQGPSYNEQFF. The J gene is TRBJ2-1, the V gene TRBV7-9, with D perhaps TRBD1 (6 bases). Germline lookup yields CDR1 SEHNR and CDR2 FQNEAQ (reference sequence). Trimming pared 5 bases from V and 1 base from J, leaving 18 bases between. This CDR3 has 17 amino acids.

The chain is built from TRBV10-1 and TRBJ2-3; D may be TRBD2 (6 bases). V was trimmed by 1 base and J by 1 base, leaving 9 bases between them. The germline gives CDR1 WNHNN, CDR2 SYGVQD (reference sequence). The CDR3 loop spans 15 amino acids. The CDR3 reads CASSEWRDGTDTQYF. CDR3 bases: TGCGCCAGCAGTGAGTGGCGGGACGGCACAGATACGCAGTATTTT.

The CDR3 is CASSLTSGRTNYEQYF. CDR3 in DNA: TGTGCCAGCAGCCTAACTAGCGGGAGGACGAACTACGAGCAGTACTTC. The V gene is TRBV27, the J gene TRBJ2-7; 12 nucleotides align to TRBD2. In germline, CDR1 is MNHEY, CDR2 SMNVEV (reference sequence). The CDR3 has 16 amino acids. Trimming at V came to 6 bases and at J to 3 bases, leaving 9 bases not matched to a gene.

This clone occurred once. This chain uses TRBV28 with TRBJ2-5; no reliable D call. CDR1 is MDHEN and CDR2 is SYDVKM in the germline V gene. There are 13 residues in the CDR3. The germline V and J ends were trimmed by 4 bases and 5 bases, with 11 bases remaining between them. The CDR3 reads CASSYLGPETQYF. The CDR3 DNA follows: TGTGCCAGCAGTTACCTCGGCCCCGAGACCCAGTACTTC.

Concerning this clone itself: A read error may account for a junction end that differs from germline. The chain is built from TRBV6-1 and TRBJ2-1; D could derive from TRBD1 or TRBD2 (5 bases each). CDR1 and CDR2 (germline): MNHNS, SASEGT. The CDR3 consists of 12 residues. The CDR3 sequence: CAGRGAYNEQFF. The CDR3 bases are TGTGCCGGCAGAGGGGCCTACAATGAGCAGTTCTTC.

The CDR3 here is CASKDRGEKLFF. The CDR3 bases are TGTGCCAGCAAGGACAGGGGTGAAAAACTGTTTTTT. V usage is TRBV27 and J usage is TRBJ1-4, with 9 bases matching TRBD1. CDR1 and CDR2 from the germline V gene are MNHEY and SMNVEV (reference sequence). With V trimmed by 7 bases and J by 7 bases, 1 base remained unmatched. The CDR3 runs 12 residues.

The CDR3 loop is CASSLQGSGNTIYF. The CDR3 DNA reads TGTGCCAGCAGCCTACAGGGATCTGGAAACACCATATATTTT. V usage is TRBV6-5 and J usage is TRBJ1-3, with D possibly matching TRBD1 (6 bases). Trimming left V 6 bases short and J 1 base short, with 10 bases between. CDR3 length equals 14 residues. Germline V gene sequence: CDR1 MNHEY, CDR2 SVGAGI.

V and J are TRBV28 and TRBJ2-1; TRBD2 aligns across 10 bases. CDR1 MDHEN and CDR2 SYDVKM come from the germline V gene. V trimming: 3 bases; J trimming: 3 bases; junction bases outside the gene matches: 8. The CDR3 has 17 residues. DNA for the CDR3: TGTGCCAGCAGTTTCCCAACTAGCGGGAATCTCTACAATGAGCAGTTCTTC. Amino acids: CASSFPTSGNLYNEQFF.

The genes are TRBV7-2 and TRBJ2-7, with D perhaps matching TRBD1 (6 bases). Germline V gene lookup returns CDR1 SGHTA and CDR2 FQGNSA. V was clipped by 1 base and J by 3 bases, with 13 bases between them. The CDR3 spans 15 residues. Here the CDR3 DNA reads TGTGCCAGCAGCTTAGTGGCCGGACAGAACTACGAGCAGTACTTC. It translates to CASSLVAGQNYEQYF.

This chain uses TRBV5-4 with TRBJ2-1; 10 bases are shared with TRBD2. CDR3 size: 14 residues. Germline CDR1 reads SGHNT; CDR2 reads YYREEE (reference sequence). The junction had 6 bases not matched to a gene; V was cut back by 6 bases and J by 6 bases. The CDR3 sequence is CASTSGGAGNEQFF. The DNA for the CDR3 is TGTGCCAGCACCAGCGGGGGGGCCGGCAATGAGCAGTTCTTC.

CDR3: CASTDSGIAQPQHF. The CDR3 nucleotides are TGTGCCAGCACGGACAGTGGTATCGCTCAGCCCCAGCATTTT. The gene calls are TRBV28 and TRBJ1-5, with a weak D call TRBD1 (6 bases). Looked up from germline, CDR1 is MDHEN and CDR2 is SYDVKM. The length of the CDR3 is 14 residues. V was pared by 7 bases and J by 6 bases, with 16 bases between.

The V gene is TRBV11-2, the J gene TRBJ2-5; 8 nucleotides agree with TRBD2. Trimming at V came to 5 bases and at J to 9 bases, leaving 14 bases not matched to a gene. This CDR3 has 15 residues. The germline V gene has CDR1 SGHAT and CDR2 FQNNGV. This CDR3 reads CASSATGGLVDSQYF. For the CDR3, the DNA is TGTGCCAGCAGCGCTACCGGGGGACTAGTAGATTCCCAGTACTTC. Full variable domain (remainder filled in from reference TRBV11-2 and TRBJ2-5): EAGVAQSPRYKIIEKRQSVAFWCNPISGHATLYWYQQILGQGPKLLIQFQNNGVVDDSQLPKDRFSAERLKGVDSTLKIQPAKLEDSAVYLCASSATGGLVDSQYFGPGTRLLVL.

This chain links TRBV7-6 with TRBJ2-3, with no clear D. V gave up 10 bases and J gave up 5 bases, with 22 bases separating them. Per germline, CDR1 SGHVS and CDR2 FNYEAQ. There are 15 residues in the CDR3. CDR3 DNA sequence: TGTGCCACAGCCTCCGACGACACTTCAAGAGATACGCAGTATTTT. Encoded protein: CATASDDTSRDTQYF.

The rearrangement links TRBV6-1 to TRBJ2-5, with 9 positions matching TRBD1. CDR1 and CDR2 (germline): MNHNS, SASEGT. There are 14 residues in the CDR3. V dropped 5 bases and J dropped 5; count of bases not matched to a gene: 6. CDR3 nucleotides: TGTGCCAGCAGTAACCGGGACAGGGCCGAGACCCAGTACTTC. Encoded protein: CASSNRDRAETQYF.

The gene calls are TRBV19 and TRBJ2-7; the match to TRBD1 covers 8 bases. The CDR3 consists of 13 residues. Germline V gene sequence: CDR1 LNHDA, CDR2 SQIVND (reference sequence). V dropped 8 bases and J dropped 3; count of bases not matched to a gene: 6. The CDR3 DNA sequence: TGTGCCAGTGGAAGAGGACAGGGCTACGAGCAGTACTTC. This translates into CASGRGQGYEQYF.

The gene calls are TRBV10-3 and TRBJ2-5; D is undetermined. The germline gives CDR1 ENHRY, CDR2 SYGVKD. V was shortened by 2 bases and J by 7 bases, with 8 bases between the two germline ends. The CDR3 sequence is 12 residues long. The CDR3 protein is CAISETPRTQYF. Here the CDR3 DNA reads TGTGCCATCAGTGAGACCCCAAGGACCCAGTACTTC.

The table lists this clone with a count of one. V gene TRBV18 combines with J gene TRBJ2-2; D is possibly TRBD1 (6 bases). CDR1 is KGHSH, CDR2 LQKENI, per germline. The CDR3 loop spans 16 amino acids. Trimming removed 4 bases from V and 0 bases from J, with 12 bases in between. The CDR3, as DNA: TGTGCCAGCTCACTTCGGACAGAACCGAACACCGGGGAGCTGTTTTTT. Translation: CASSLRTEPNTGELFF.